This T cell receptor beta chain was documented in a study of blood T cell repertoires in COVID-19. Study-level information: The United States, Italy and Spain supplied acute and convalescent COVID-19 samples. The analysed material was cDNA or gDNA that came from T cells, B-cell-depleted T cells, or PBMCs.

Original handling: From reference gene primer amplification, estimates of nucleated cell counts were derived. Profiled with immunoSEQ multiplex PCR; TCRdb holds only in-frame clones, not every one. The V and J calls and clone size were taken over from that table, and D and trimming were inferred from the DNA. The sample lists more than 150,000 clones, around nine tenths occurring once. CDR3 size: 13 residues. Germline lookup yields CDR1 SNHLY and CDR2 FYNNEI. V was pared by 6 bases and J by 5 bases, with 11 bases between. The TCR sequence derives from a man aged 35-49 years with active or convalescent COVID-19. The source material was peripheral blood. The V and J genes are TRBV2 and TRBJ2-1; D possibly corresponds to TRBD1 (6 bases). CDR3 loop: CASRDSLDNEQFF. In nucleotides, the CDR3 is TGTGCCAGCAGGGACAGCCTAGACAATGAGCAGTTCTTC.